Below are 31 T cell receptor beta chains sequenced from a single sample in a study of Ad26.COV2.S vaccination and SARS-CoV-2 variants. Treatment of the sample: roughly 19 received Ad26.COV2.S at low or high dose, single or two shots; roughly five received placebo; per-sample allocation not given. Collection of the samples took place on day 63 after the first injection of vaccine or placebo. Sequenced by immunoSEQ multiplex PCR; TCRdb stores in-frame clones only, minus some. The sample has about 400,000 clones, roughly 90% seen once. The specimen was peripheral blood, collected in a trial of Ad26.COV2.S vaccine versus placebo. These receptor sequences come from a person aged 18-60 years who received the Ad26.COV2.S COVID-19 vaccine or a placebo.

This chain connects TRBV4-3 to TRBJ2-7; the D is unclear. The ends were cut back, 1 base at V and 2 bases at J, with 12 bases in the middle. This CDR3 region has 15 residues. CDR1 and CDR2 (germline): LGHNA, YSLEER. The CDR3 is CASSQAPKAAYEQYF. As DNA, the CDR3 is TGCGCCAGCAGCCAAGCGCCGAAAGCAGCCTACGAGCAGTACTTC.

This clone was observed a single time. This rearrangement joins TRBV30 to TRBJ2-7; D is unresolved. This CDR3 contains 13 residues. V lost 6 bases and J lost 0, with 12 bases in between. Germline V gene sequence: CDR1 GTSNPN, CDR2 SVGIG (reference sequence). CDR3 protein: CACFPASSYEQYF. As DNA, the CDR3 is TGTGCCTGTTTCCCCGCTAGCTCCTACGAGCAGTACTTC.

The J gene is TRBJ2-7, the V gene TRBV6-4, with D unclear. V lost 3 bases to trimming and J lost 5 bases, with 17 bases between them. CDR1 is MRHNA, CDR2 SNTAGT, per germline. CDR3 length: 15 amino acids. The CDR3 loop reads CASSEAVGYGHEQYF. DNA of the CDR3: TGTGCCAGCAGTGAAGCAGTAGGGTACGGGCACGAGCAGTACTTC.

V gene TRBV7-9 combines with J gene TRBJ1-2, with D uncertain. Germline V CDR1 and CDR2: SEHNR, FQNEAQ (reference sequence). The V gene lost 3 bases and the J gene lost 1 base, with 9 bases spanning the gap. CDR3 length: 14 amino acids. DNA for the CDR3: TGTGCCAGCAGCTTCCGACGGAGTAACTATGGCTACACCTTC. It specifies CASSFRRSNYGYTF.

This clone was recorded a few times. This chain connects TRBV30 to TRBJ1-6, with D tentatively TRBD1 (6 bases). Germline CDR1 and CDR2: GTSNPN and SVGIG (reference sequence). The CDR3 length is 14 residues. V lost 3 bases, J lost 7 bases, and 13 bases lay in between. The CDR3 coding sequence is TGTGCCTGGAGAGGGGGTAGTTCGAATTCACCCCTCCACTTT. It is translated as CAWRGGSSNSPLHF.

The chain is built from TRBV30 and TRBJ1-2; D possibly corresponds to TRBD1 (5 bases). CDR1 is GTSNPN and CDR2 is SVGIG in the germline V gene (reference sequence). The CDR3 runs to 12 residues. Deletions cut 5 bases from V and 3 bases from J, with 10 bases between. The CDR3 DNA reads TGTGCCTGGCTGGGGACTGACTATGGCTACACCTTC. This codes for CAWLGTDYGYTF.

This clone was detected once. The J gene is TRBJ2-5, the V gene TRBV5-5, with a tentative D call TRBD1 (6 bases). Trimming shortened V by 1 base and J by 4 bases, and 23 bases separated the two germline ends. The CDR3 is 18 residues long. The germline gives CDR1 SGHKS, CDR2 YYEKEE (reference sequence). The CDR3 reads CASSLSPPSGTRRETQYF. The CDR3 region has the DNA TGTGCCAGCAGCTTGAGCCCCCCCTCCGGGACAAGAAGAGAGACCCAGTACTTC. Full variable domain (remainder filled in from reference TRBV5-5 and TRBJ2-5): DAGVTQSPTHLIKTRGQQVTLRCSPISGHKSVSWYQQVLGQGPQFIFQYYEKEERGRGNFPDRFSARQFPNYSSELNVNALLLGDSALYLCASSLSPPSGTRRETQYFGPGTRLLVL.

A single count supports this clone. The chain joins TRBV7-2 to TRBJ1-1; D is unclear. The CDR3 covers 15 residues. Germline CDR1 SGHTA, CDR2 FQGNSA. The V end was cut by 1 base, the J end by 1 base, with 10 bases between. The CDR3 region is CASSLGRVTNTEAFF. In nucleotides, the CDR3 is TGTGCCAGCAGCTTAGGGCGGGTAACGAACACTGAAGCTTTCTTT.

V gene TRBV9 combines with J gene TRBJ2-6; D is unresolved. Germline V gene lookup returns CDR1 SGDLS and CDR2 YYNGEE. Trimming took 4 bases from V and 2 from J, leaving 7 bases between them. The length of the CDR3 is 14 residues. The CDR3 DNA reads TGTGCCAGCAGCCCTCTCCCTGGGGCCAACGTCCTGACTTTC. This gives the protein CASSPLPGANVLTF.

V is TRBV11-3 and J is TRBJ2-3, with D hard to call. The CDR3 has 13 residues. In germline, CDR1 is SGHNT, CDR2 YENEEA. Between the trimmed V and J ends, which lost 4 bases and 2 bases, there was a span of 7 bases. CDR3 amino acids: CASSSPSTDTQYF. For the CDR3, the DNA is TGTGCCAGCAGCTCTCCCTCCACAGATACGCAGTATTTT.

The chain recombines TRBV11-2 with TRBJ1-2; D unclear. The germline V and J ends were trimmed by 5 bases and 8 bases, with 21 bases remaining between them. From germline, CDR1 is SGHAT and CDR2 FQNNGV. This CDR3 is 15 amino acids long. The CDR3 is CASSSDTRAADGYTF. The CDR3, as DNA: TGTGCCAGCAGCAGTGACACCCGGGCAGCGGACGGCTACACCTTC. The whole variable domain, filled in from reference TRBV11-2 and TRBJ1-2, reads EAGVAQSPRYKIIEKRQSVAFWCNPISGHATLYWYQQILGQGPKLLIQFQNNGVVDDSQLPKDRFSAERLKGVDSTLKIQPAKLEDSAVYLCASSSDTRAADGYTFGSGTRLTVV.

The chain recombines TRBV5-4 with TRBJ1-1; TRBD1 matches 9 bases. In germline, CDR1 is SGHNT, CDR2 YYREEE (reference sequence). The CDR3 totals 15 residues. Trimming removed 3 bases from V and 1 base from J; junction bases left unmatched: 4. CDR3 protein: CASSWIQGANTEAFF. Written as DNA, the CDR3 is TGTGCCAGCAGCTGGATACAGGGGGCGAACACTGAAGCTTTCTTT. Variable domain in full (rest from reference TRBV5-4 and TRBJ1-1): ETGVTQSPTHLIKTRGQQVTLRCSSQSGHNTVSWYQQALGQGPQFIFQYYREEENGRGNFPPRFSGLQFPNYSSELNVNALELDDSALYLCASSWIQGANTEAFFGQGTRLTVV.

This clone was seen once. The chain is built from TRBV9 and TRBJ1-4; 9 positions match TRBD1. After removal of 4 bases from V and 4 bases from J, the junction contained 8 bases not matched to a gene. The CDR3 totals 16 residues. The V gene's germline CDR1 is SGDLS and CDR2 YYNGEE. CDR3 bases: TGTGCCAGCAGCCTACCAAGGGGACAGGGTAATGAAAAACTGTTTTTT. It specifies CASSLPRGQGNEKLFF.

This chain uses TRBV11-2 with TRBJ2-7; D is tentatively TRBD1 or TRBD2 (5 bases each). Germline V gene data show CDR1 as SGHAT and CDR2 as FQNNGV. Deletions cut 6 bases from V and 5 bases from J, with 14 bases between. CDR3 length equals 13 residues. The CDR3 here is CASSVTGTHEQYF. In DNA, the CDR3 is TGTGCCAGCAGTGTTACCGGGACCCACGAGCAGTACTTC. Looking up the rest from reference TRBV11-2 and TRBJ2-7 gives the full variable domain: EAGVAQSPRYKIIEKRQSVAFWCNPISGHATLYWYQQILGQGPKLLIQFQNNGVVDDSQLPKDRFSAERLKGVDSTLKIQPAKLEDSAVYLCASSVTGTHEQYFGPGTRLTVT.

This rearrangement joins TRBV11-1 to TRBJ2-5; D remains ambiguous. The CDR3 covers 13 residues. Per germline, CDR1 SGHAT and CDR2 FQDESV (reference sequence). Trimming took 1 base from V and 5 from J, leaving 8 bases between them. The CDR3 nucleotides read TGTGCCAGCAGCTTAGTAATCGGGGAGACCCAGTACTTC. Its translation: CASSLVIGETQYF. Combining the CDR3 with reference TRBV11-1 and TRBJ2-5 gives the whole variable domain EAEVAQSPRYKITEKSQAVAFWCDPISGHATLYWYRQILGQGPELLVQFQDESVVDDSQLPKDRFSAERLKGVDSTLKIQPAELGDSAMYLCASSLVIGETQYFGPGTRLLVL.

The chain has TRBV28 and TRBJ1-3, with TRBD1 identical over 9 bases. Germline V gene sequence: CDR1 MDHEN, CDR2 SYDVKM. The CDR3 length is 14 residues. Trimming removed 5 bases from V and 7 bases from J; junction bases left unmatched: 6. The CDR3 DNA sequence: TGTGCCAGCAGTGCAACAGGGGGCAGGAACACCATATATTTT. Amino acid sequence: CASSATGGRNTIYF.

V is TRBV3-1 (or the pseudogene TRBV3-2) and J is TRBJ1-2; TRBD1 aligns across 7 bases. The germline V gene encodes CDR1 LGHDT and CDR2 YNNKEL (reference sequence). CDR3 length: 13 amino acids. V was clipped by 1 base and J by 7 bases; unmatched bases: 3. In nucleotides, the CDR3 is TGTGCCAGCAGCCAAGGTACAGGGGTTGGCTACACCTTC. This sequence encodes CASSQGTGVGYTF.

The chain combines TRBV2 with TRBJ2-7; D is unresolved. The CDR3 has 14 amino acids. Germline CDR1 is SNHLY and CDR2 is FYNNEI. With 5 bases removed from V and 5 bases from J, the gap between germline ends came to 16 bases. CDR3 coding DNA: TGTGCCAGCAGTCGACCGGGTCCTGAGAACGAGCAGTACTTC. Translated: CASSRPGPENEQYF.

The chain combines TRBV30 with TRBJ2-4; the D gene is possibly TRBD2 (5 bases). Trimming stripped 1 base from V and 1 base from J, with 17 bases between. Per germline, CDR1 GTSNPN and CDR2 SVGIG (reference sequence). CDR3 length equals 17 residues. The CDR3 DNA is TGTGCCTGGAGTGAAAGGTTAGGGAGCTGGGCCAAAAACATTCAGTACTTC. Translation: CAWSERLGSWAKNIQYF.

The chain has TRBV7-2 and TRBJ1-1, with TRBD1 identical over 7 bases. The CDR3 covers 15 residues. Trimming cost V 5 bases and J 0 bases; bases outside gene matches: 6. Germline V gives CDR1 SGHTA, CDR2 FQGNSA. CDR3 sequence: CASSNWDSLNTEAFF. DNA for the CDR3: TGTGCCAGCAGCAACTGGGACAGTCTGAACACTGAAGCTTTCTTT. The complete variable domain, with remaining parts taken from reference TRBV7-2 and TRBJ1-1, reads GAGVSQSPSNKVTEKGKDVELRCDPISGHTALYWYRQSLGQGLEFLIYFQGNSAPDKSGLPSDRFSAERTGGSVSTLTIQRTQQEDSAVYLCASSNWDSLNTEAFFGQGTRLTVV.

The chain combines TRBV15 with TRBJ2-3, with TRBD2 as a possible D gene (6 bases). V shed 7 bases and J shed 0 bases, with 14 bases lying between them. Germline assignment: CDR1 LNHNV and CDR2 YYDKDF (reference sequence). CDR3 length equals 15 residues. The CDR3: CATMAGSSSTDTQYF. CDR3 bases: TGTGCCACCATGGCGGGGTCCTCTAGCACAGATACGCAGTATTTT.

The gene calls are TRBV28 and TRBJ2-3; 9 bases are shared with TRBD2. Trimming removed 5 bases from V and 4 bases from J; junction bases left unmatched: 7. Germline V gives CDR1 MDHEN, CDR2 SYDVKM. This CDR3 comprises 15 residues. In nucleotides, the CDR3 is TGTGCCAGCAGTCAGCGGGGGGTTAAGTCAGATACGCAGTATTTT. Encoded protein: CASSQRGVKSDTQYF. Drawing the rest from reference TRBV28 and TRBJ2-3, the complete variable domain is DVKVTQSSRYLVKRTGEKVFLECVQDMDHENMFWYRQDPGLGLRLIYFSYDVKMKEKGDIPEGYSVSREKKERFSLILESASTNQTSMYLCASSQRGVKSDTQYFGPGTRLTVL.

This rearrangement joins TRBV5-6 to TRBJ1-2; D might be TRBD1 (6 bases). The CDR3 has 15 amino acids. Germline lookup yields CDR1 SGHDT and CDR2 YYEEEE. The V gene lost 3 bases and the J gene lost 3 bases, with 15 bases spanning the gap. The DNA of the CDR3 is TGTGCCAGCAGCTCAACAGGGACCTACTACTATGGCTACACCTTC. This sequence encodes CASSSTGTYYYGYTF.

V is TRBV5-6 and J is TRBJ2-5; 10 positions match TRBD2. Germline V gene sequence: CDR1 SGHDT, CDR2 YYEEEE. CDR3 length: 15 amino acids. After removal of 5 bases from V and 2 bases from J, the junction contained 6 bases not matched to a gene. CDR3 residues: CASRTATSGQETQYF. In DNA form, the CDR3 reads TGTGCCAGCAGAACGGCGACTAGCGGGCAAGAGACCCAGTACTTC.

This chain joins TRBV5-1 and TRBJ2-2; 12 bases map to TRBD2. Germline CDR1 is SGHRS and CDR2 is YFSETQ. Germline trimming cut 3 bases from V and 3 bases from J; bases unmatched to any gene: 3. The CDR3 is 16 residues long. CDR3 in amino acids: CASSSTSGGYTGELFF. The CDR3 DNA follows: TGCGCCAGCAGCTCCACTAGCGGGGGGTACACCGGGGAGCTGTTTTTT. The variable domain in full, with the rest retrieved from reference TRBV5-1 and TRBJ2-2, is KAGVTQTPRYLIKTRGQQVTLSCSPISGHRSVSWYQQTPGQGLQFLFEYFSETQRNKGNFPGRFSGRQFSNSRSEMNVSTLELGDSALYLCASSSTSGGYTGELFFGEGSRLTVL.

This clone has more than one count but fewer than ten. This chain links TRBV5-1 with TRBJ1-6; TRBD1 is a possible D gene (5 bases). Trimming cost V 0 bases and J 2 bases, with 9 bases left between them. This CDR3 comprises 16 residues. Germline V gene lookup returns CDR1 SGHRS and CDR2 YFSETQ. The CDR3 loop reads CASSLAGDAYNSPLHF. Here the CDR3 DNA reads TGCGCCAGCAGCTTGGCGGGGGACGCCTATAATTCACCCCTCCACTTT.

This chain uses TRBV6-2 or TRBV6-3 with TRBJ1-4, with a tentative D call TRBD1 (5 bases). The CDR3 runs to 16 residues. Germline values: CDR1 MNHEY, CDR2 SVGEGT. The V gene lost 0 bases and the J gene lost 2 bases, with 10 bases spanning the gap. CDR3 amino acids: CASSYSGQSTNEKLFF. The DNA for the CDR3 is TGTGCCAGCAGTTACTCGGGGCAGAGTACTAATGAAAAACTGTTTTTT.

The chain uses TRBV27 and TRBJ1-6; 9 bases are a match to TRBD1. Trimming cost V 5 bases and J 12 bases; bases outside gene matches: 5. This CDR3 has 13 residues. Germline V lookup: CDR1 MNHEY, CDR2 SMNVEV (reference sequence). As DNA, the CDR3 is TGTGCCAGCAGTATCACAGGGGGCGGACCCCTCCACTTT. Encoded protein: CASSITGGGPLHF.

The CDR3 reads CASSAIGQGARNTEAFF. The CDR3 DNA follows: TGTGCCAGCAGCGCGATCGGACAGGGGGCAAGGAACACTGAAGCTTTCTTT. This chain uses TRBV7-8 with TRBJ1-1; 11 nucleotides agree with TRBD1. The ends lost 5 bases at V and 1 base at J; junction bases unmatched: 9. This CDR3 has 17 amino acids. Germline CDR1 reads SGHVS; CDR2 reads FQNEAQ.

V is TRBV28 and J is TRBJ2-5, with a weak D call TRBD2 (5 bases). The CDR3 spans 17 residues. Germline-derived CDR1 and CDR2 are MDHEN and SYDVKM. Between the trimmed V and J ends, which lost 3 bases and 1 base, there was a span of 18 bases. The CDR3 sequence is CASSLPIILGRQETQYF. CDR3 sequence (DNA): TGTGCCAGCAGTTTGCCCATCATACTAGGCCGCCAAGAGACCCAGTACTTC.

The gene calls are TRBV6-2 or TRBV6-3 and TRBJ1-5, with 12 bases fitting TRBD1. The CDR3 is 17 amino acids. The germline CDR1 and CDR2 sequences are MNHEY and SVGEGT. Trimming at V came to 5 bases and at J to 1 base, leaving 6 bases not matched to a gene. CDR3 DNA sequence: TGTGCCAGCAGTCCGGGACAGGGGGCGGAAAGCAATCAGCCCCAGCATTTT. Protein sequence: CASSPGQGAESNQPQHF.